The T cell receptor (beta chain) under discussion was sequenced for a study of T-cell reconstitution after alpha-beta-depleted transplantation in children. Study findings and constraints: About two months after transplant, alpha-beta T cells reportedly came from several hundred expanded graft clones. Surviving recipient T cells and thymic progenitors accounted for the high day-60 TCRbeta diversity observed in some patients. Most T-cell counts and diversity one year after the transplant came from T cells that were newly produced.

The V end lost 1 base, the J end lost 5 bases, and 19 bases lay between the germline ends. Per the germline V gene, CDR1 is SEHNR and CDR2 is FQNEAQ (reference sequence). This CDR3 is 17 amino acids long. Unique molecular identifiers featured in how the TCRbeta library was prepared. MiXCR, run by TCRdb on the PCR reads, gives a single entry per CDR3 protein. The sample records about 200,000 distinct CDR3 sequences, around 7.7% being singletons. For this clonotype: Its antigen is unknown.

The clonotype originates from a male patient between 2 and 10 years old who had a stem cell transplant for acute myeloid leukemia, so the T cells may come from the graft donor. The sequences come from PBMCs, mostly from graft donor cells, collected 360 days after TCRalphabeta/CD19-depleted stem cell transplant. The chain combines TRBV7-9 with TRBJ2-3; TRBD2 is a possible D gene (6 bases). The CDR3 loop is CASSLVMAGKHRDTQYF. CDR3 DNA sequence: TGTGCCAGCAGCTTAGTAATGGCGGGGAAACACAGAGATACGCAGTATTTT.